Reported below is one TCR beta chain. This clonotype was observed at least ten times. No cognate antigen has been identified for it. Base qualities are not provided; no much larger clone lies one nucleotide away. Receptors were amplified or captured by 5' RACE. Sequencing was carried out with an Illumina HiSeq 2500. A second PCR of roughly 7 to 11 cycles was performed with a sample-barcoded 5' primer and a J-beta primer mix. A unique molecular identifier was introduced onto each TCR beta cDNA molecule by a template-switch 5' adaptor carrying 12 random nucleotides. Each sample yielded at least 2.5 million CDR3-containing paired-end reads. All of the RNA was converted into first-strand cDNA using the Mint cDNA synthesis kit, with a TRBC-specific oligonucleotide serving as the primer. Following uracil-DNA glycosylase treatment, all cDNA underwent a first 18-cycle PCR with the universal primers M1SS and BC2_uni_R. The authors' analysis ran thus. For normalization, 1 million high-quality reads were randomly selected from each sample, with every read carrying a distinct molecular identifier. Reads sharing molecular identifiers were discarded rather than binned into consensus sequences. MiTCR, set to a Q25 quality threshold and the strictest error-elimination algorithm, was used for CDR3 identification, clonotype clustering and error correction. Lower-bound total TCR beta diversity was estimated with a nonparametric unseen species model using Euler transformation. TCRdb trimmed public reads at Q25 via fastp, called clones via MiXCR and kept in-frame beta chains. One record per CDR3 amino acid sequence lists the most common genes and DNA. These V and J calls derive from TCRdb rather than the authors' analysis. Across this sample there are 750,000 to 1,000,000 distinct CDR3 sequences, with 25% to 35% seen only once. Roughly a tenth of the sample is taken by the ten largest.

Donors were a few dozen systemically healthy Caucasian individuals from Russia aged about 6 to 100 years. Each donor gave ten milliliters of peripheral blood, collected into EDTA-treated Vacutainer tubes. Ficoll-Paque density-gradient centrifugation was used to isolate PBMCs, with at least 6 million obtained per sample. Total RNA, at least 6 micrograms per sample, was extracted from PBMCs with Trizol reagent. For every donor, flow cytometry on a PBMC aliquot measured the percentage of naive CD45RAhigh/CD27high T cells. The CDR3, cysteine through phenylalanine, is 17 amino acids long. The sequence is cut down to CDR3 DNA, 51 bases in frame from base 1. The germline V gene provides CDR1 SGHTA and CDR2 FQGNSA. V ends up 2 bases short and J 4 bases short, with an unmatched junction base count of 11. This sample was taken from a study of blood T cells in healthy people across ages (dated by TCRdb to 2013 to 2016). Some background on the complete study: In model experiments, roughly one uniquely barcoded TCR beta cDNA molecule per two T cells was captured by template switching. To track age-related changes in TCR beta repertoire diversity, the study relied on deep sequencing normalized with unique cDNA molecular identifiers. Four age groups were formed from the donors: young (average approximately 17 years), middle-aged (approximately 40), aged (62) and long-lived (less than 85). Using the same blood draw, the study looked at two additional independent replicas of 1 million unique cDNA reads for two donors, one aged 18 to 29 and the other aged 80 or older.

The paper as a whole reports these results and caveats: Estimates of total diversity from one million sequenced T cells were regarded as lower bounds and underestimates. Because profiling used bulk unsorted PBMCs, naive and antigen-experienced compartments could not be compared conclusively. Compared with the aged group, the long-lived group had more naive CD4+ T cells, fewer expanded clones and increased TCR diversity, a pattern suggesting age selection. As age increased, observed TCR beta diversity per million T cells dropped in a roughly linear way, and a significant reduction was already evident by age about 36. The percentage of naive T cells measured by flow cytometry correlated strongly with observed TCR beta diversity. Because the CMV infection status of the donors was unknown, age-related changes in expanded clonotypes may potentially have been confounded.

These same data were also listed under a study on T cells of mothers and their children. In that second paper, the authors write: Nine systemically healthy Caucasian individuals served as donors, namely three mothers together with their six children. cDNA synthesis used all of the extracted RNA, with roughly 1.5 ug of RNA in each 15 ul reaction. Sample barcodes and 2-4 random nucleotides were added via the M1S primer in the second PCR. Each mother yielded over 8.5 million TCR beta CDR3 reads and each child 3 million to 3.5 million reads. Thymic selection similarly shapes TCR recombination output in related and unrelated pairs, with minor effect from inherited differences. Related mother-child pairs always showed normalized repertoire overlap that was slightly higher than in unrelated mother-child pairs, though the difference was never significant. No persistent microchimeric T cell clones were found, with a detection sensitivity of 75 to 100 clones per million clonotypes. Deep NGS was used in the study to compare the TCR beta repertoires of mothers and children and to look for features that separate related mother-child pairs from unrelated individuals. On average, the children were roughly 10 +/- 4 years old, while the mothers were around 40 +/- 4 years old. Libraries were sequenced on Illumina HiSeq 2000 with 100+100 nt paired-end reads after adapter ligation with NEBNext reagents. To prevent cross-contamination, the mother and child libraries were prepared one month apart and sequenced in separate runs. Each donor had between about 500,000 and 2,100,000 distinct TCR beta clonotypes identified. Naive TCR beta clonotypes were estimated from low-frequency clonotypes matched to each donor's FACS-determined naive share, without sorting.

The chain links TRBV7-2 with TRBJ2-3, with 8 middle bases fitting TRBD2. Source material: blood. The source of this sequence is a woman aged 40 to 49 in good health. The CDR3 amino acid sequence is: CASSLNLAGGASDTQYF. Read as DNA, the sequence is TGTGCCAGCAGCTTAAATCTCGCGGGGGGCGCTTCAGATACGCAGTATTTT. The full variable domain, with segments outside the CDR3 supplied by the reference TRBV7-2 and TRBJ2-3 proteins, appears as GAGVSQSPSNKVTEKGKDVELRCDPISGHTALYWYRQSLGQGLEFLIYFQGNSAPDKSGLPSDRFSAERTGGSVSTLTIQRTQQEDSAVYLCASSLNLAGGASDTQYFGPGTRLTVL.